This T cell receptor (beta chain) originates from a study of T-cell reconstitution after alpha-beta-depleted transplantation in children. This clonotype was found a few times. The antigen is undetermined. Overall study results and limits: The authors attributed T-cell counts and diversity one year after transplant mostly to newly produced T cells.

In germline, CDR1 is SGHRS, CDR2 YFSETQ. The CDR3 extends over 15 amino acids. V lost 1 base and J 4 bases, leaving 12 bases between the germline ends. Unique molecular identifiers were used to barcode this TCRbeta library. One entry per CDR3 protein, called by TCRdb with MiXCR from the PCR reads. Of 610,000 or so distinct CDR3 sequences in the sample, approximately 30% were seen once. The sequencing used PBMCs, collected before TCRalphabeta/CD19-depleted stem cell transplant. V gene TRBV5-1 combines with J gene TRBJ2-1; D is possibly TRBD2 (6 bases). The sequence was obtained from a boy in the first two years of life with Wiskott-Aldrich syndrome, due to receive a stem cell transplant. The CDR3 region is CASSLSRGDYNEQFF. The CDR3 region has the DNA TGCGCCAGCAGCTTGTCGCGCGGGGATTACAATGAGCAGTTCTTC.